This TCR beta chain came from a study of T cell changes during pregnancy in multiple sclerosis. The method was immunoSEQ multiplex PCR; TCRdb's version includes in-frame clones alone and lacks a portion of them. Here the sample spans more than 40,000 clones, about 91% being singletons. The CDR3 consists of 19 residues. CDR1 and CDR2 from the germline V gene are LGHNA and YSLEER. V shed 0 bases and J shed 1 base, with 21 bases lying between them. This clonotype originated in a female donor with multiple sclerosis, enrolled in a pregnancy study. The chain joins TRBV4-3 to TRBJ2-5; possible D gene TRBD1, 6 bases. Sequencing used CD8+ T cells from peripheral blood mononuclear cells, obtained after pregnancy. The CDR3 loop is CASSQDSYLRTAIQETQYF. CDR3 nucleotide sequence: TGCGCCAGCAGCCAAGATTCTTACCTACGGACAGCGATCCAAGAGACCCAGTACTTC.